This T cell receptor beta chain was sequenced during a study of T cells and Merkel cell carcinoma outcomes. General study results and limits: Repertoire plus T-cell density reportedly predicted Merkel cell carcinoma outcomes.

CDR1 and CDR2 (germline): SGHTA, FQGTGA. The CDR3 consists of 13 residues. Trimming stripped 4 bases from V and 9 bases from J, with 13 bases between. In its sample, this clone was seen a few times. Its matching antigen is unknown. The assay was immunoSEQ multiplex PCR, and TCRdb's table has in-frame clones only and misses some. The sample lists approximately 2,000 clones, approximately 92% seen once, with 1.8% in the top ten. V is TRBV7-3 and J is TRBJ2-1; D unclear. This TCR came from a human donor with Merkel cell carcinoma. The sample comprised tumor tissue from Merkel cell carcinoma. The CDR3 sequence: CASSSQDSGEQFF. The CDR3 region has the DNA TGTGCCAGCAGCTCGCAAGATTCCGGTGAGCAGTTCTTC.